This T cell receptor (beta chain) was observed in a study of T-cell reconstitution after alpha-beta-depleted transplantation in children. This clonotype was counted many times. The CDR3 totals 13 residues. V dropped 5 bases and J dropped 5 bases, with 10 bases sitting between them. Germline V gives CDR1 SGHTA, CDR2 FQGTGA. Unique molecular identifiers featured in how the TCRbeta library was prepared. Each CDR3 protein is one row after TCRdb ran MiXCR on the PCR reads. The sample lists some 500,000 distinct CDR3 sequences; approximately 20% were seen once. The starting material was PBMCs from the stem cell graft donor, obtained from the stem cell graft. This clonotype was obtained from a human donor who donated a stem cell graft to a child with acute lymphoblastic leukemia. V is TRBV7-3 and J is TRBJ1-5, with D uncertain. The CDR3 DNA reads as TGTGCCAGCAGCCCTACCCCGGATCAGCCCCAGCATTTT. It specifies CASSPTPDQPQHF.